This T cell receptor (beta chain) emerged from a study of CD8 T cells in ankylosing spondylitis. Study conclusions and caveats: There were earlier reports of some motif variants in reactive arthritis synovial fluid and blood. From matched ankylosing spondylitis synovial fluid, disease-linked clones were reportedly recovered at significantly enriched levels.

TCRdb called the 5' RACE reads again in MiXCR, with one record for every CDR3 protein. The sample carries 200,000 to 250,000 distinct CDR3 sequences, about 11% recorded once. Trimming cost V 6 bases and J 5 bases; bases outside gene matches: 3. CDR3 length: 13 residues. This clonotype has ten or more counts. Its antigen is as yet unknown. The sequence came from a male donor with ankylosing spondylitis or in good health (not recorded which). J is TRBJ1-5 and V is TRBV12-3 or TRBV12-4, with TRBD1 matching over 8 bases. Sample: blood, either unsorted or a sorted T cell fraction (not recorded which). CDR3 loop: CASRTGAYQPQHF. The CDR3 DNA reads TGTGCCAGCAGGACAGGGGCGTATCAGCCCCAGCATTTT.